This TCR beta chain was profiled in a study of OX40 agonist ivuxolimab in advanced cancers. The investigators sampled blood at baseline, at cycle 4 day 1, and at cycle 7 day 1. V lost 0 bases and J 6 bases, leaving 8 bases between the germline ends. The CDR3 totals 13 residues. Germline lookup yields CDR1 SGDLS and CDR2 YYNGEE. Clones were sequenced by immunoSEQ multiplex PCR, and TCRdb holds only the in-frame ones, with some missing. Of tens of thousands of clones in the sample, around 80% were seen once. The material sequenced was CD4+ or CD8+ T cells sorted from blood, taken in a trial of the OX40 agonist ivuxolimab. This sequence joins TRBV9 and TRBJ2-3; no definite D call. This clonotype was sampled from an adult with an advanced solid tumor such as melanoma, head and neck, liver or kidney cancer. The CDR3 here is CASSVEAEDTQYF. In DNA, the CDR3 is TGTGCCAGCAGCGTAGAAGCAGAGGATACGCAGTATTTT. The variable domain in full, with the rest retrieved from reference TRBV9 and TRBJ2-3, is DSGVTQTPKHLITATGQRVTLRCSPRSGDLSVYWYQQSLDQGLQFLIQYYNGEERAKGNILERFSAQQFPDLHSELNLSSLELGDSALYFCASSVEAEDTQYFGPGTRLTVL.